The entry that follows covers one T cell receptor beta chain sequence. Its antigen is unidentified. Its ends do not fully match the called genes, so a read error is possible. This sample is drawn from a study of identifying expanded T cells in peripheral blood. Study conclusions and caveats: Clone count variance between approximately two-week samples rose with total template count.

Healthy donors had no documented immune events, such as infections, while sampled. Measured with immunoSEQ multiplex PCR; TCRdb has only the in-frame clones, and not every one. The sample yields approximately 59,000 clones, roughly nine tenths seen once. Germline loops: CDR1 SGHTA, CDR2 FQGNSA. The CDR3 contains 13 residues. Sequences were obtained from blood. The TCR was taken from a person aged 18 to 69 in good health. V gene TRBV7-2 combines with J gene TRBJ2-1, with D unresolved. As DNA, the CDR3 is TGTGCCAGCAGCTTCTTCAGGTACAATGAGCAATTCTTC. Translating it yields CASSFFRYNEQFF.